What follows is one T cell receptor beta chain and its context. The antigen is undetermined. V lost 3 bases and J lost 0; bases outside the gene matches: 3. This CDR3 is built from 17 residues. CDR1 is LGHNA and CDR2 is YSLEER in the germline V gene. The data were produced by immunoSEQ multiplex PCR, yet TCRdb's version contains in-frame clones alone and is incomplete. The sample shows about 30,000 clones, 93% of them seen only once. These data are taken from a study of T cell responses to AZD1222 COVID-19 vaccine. Study results and caveats: Distributed over spike, vaccine-associated CD4 TCRs predominated at 160-218 and 743-854. With two AZD1222 doses given, Spike-specific TCR breadth and depth both rose.

Sequenced material: peripheral blood, taken on day 0 of AZD1222 vaccination. The TCR comes from an adult in good health. The rearrangement joins TRBV4-3 to TRBJ2-1; 12 nucleotides align to TRBD2. In DNA form, the CDR3 reads TGCGCCAGCAGCCAGAGACTAGCGGGGGCCTCCTACAATGAGCAGTTCTTC. It translates to CASSQRLAGASYNEQFF.